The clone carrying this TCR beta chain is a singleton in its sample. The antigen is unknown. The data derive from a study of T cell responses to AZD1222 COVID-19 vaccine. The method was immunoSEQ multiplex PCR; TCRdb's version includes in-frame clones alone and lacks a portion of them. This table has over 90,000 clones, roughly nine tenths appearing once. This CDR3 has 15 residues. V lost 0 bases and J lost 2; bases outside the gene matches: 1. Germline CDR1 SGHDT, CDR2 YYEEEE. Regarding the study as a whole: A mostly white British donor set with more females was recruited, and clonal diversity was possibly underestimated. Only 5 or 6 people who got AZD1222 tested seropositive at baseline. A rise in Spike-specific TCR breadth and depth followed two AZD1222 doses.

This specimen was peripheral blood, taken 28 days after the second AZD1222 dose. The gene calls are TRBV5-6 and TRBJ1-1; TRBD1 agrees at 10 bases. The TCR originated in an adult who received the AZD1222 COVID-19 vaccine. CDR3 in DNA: TGTGCCAGCAGCTTGGGGGACAGGGGAAACACTGAAGCTTTCTTT. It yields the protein CASSLGDRGNTEAFF.